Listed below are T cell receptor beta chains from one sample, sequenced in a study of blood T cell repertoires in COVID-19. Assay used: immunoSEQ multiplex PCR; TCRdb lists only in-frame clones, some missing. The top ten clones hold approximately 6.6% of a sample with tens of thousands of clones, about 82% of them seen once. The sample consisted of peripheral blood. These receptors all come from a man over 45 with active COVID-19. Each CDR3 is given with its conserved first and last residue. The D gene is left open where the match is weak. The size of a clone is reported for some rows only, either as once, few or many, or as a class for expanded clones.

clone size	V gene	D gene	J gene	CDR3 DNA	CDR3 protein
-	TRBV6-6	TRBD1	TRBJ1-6	TGTGCCAGCAGTCAAAAAGGGGGCGGGTCTGGCAATTCACCCCTCCACTTT	CASSQKGGGSGNSPLHF
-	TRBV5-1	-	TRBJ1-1	TGCGCCAGCAGGCCACAGGGACCAACTGAAGCTTTCTTT	CASRPQGPTEAFF
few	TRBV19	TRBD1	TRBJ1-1	TGTGCCAGTAGTCGCCGGGACAGGGGGTACGAAGCTTTCTTT	CASSRRDRGYEAFF
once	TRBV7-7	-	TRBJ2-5	TGTGCCAGCAGCTTAGTCCCAGGGCCTCAAGAGACCCAGTACTTC	CASSLVPGPQETQYF
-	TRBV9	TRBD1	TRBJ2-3	TGTGCCAGCAGCGTAGGCGGGACAGGGTCCACAGATACGCAGTATTTT	CASSVGGTGSTDTQYF
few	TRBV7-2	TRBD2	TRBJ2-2	TGTGCCAGCAGCCCGGGGGGAGGCGGGGAGCTGTTTTTT	CASSPGGGGELFF
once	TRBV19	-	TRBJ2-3	TGTGCCAGTAGTATAAGGGGGCCAGTAGGGGGGAACACAGATACGCAGTATTTT	CASSIRGPVGGNTDTQYF
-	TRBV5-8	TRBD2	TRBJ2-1	TGTGCCAGCAGCTTCCAGAGAGCGGGAGGGCCTCGGGAGCAGTTCTTC	CASSFQRAGGPREQFF
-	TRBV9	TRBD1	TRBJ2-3	TGTGCCAGCAGCGCCGGACAGGGGGCTTTTGGGGATACGCAGTATTTT	CASSAGQGAFGDTQYF
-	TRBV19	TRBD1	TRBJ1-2	TGTGCCAGTAGTACCGGGACAGGGTATGGCTACACCTTC	CASSTGTGYGYTF
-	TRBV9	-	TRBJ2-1	TGTGCCAGCAGCGGGGGAGTAGTCAGCTCCTACAATGAGCAGTTCTTC	CASSGGVVSSYNEQFF
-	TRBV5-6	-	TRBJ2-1	TGTGCCAGCAGCTTCCCCACTAGAGGTGAGCAGTTCTTC	CASSFPTRGEQFF
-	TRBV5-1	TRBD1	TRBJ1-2	TGCGCCAGCAGCGGGACAGGCCGCTATGGCTACACCTTC	CASSGTGRYGYTF
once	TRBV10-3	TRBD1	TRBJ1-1	TGTGCCATCAGTACGACAGGGCAAACGGCGCTCCACACTGAAGCTTTCTTT	CAISTTGQTALHTEAFF
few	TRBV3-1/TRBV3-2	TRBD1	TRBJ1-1	TGTGCCAGCAGTCCGACAGGGGAAAACACTGAAGCTTTCTTT	CASSPTGENTEAFF
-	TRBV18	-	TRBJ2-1	TGTGCCAGCTCACCCGATCTCCAAAATAGTGAGCAGTTCTTC	CASSPDLQNSEQFF
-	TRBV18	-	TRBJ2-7	TGTGCCAGCTCCTCCGCCCCAGGGGGGACACCAGGGGACGAGCAGTACTTC	CASSSAPGGTPGDEQYF
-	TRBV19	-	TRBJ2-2	TGTGCCAGTAGTATGTTGGCAGGGAACACCGGGGAGCTGTTTTTT	CASSMLAGNTGELFF
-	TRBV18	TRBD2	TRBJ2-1	TGTGCCAGCTCACCGTCTACTAGCGGGAGGGCCGTCATGCAGTTCTTC	CASSPSTSGRAVMQFF
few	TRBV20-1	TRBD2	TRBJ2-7	TGCAGTGCTAGTCTGGCTAGCGGGGGGTCCTACGAGCAGTACTTC	CSASLASGGSYEQYF
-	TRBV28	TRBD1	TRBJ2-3	TGTGCCAGCAGTTCTCCGTCCCCGGGACAGACAGTCGCAGATACGCAGTATTTT	CASSSPSPGQTVADTQYF
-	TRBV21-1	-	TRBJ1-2	TGTGCCAGCAGTGGATCCGGGACAGGGAGGCATGGCTACACCTTC	CASSGSGTGRHGYTF
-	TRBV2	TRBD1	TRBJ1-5	TGTGCCAGCAGCGACGGGACAGCTTCCAATCAGCCCCAGCATTTT	CASSDGTASNQPQHF
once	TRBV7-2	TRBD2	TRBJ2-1	TGTGCCAGCAGCTCTCGTGGGGCGGGGGGCAATGAGCAGTTCTTC	CASSSRGAGGNEQFF
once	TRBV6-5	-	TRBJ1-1	TGTGCCAGCATAGCGTCGGTTGCGGGAGGCGTAGCTTTCTTT	CASIASVAGGVAFF
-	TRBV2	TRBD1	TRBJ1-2	TGTGCCAGCAGTTTAGGCCAGGGGGCTAACTATGGCTACACCTTC	CASSLGQGANYGYTF
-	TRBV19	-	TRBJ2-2	TGTGCCAGTAGTATAGCTCTCTACACCGGGGAGCTGTTTTTT	CASSIALYTGELFF
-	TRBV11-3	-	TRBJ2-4	TGTGCCAGCAGCTCGGGACGGTGGGGAGGGGGAAACATTCAGTACTTC	CASSSGRWGGGNIQYF
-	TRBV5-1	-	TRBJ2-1	TGCGCCAGCAGCCCGGACAATGGCAATGAGCAGTTCTTC	CASSPDNGNEQFF
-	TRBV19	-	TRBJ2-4	TGTGCCAGTAGTAGGGGGGGCGCCAAAAACATTCAGTACTTC	CASSRGGAKNIQYF
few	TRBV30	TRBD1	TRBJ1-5	TGTGCCTGGAGTGGGACAGGGGGATCTAGCAATCAGCCCCAGCATTTT	CAWSGTGGSSNQPQHF
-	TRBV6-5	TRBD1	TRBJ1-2	TGTGCCAGCCAAACTGGGACAGGGATACCCTATGGCTACACCTTC	CASQTGTGIPYGYTF
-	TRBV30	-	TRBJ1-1	TGTGCCTGGAGTGAGAAGAGGACTGAAGCTTTCTTT	CAWSEKRTEAFF
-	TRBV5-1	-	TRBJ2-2	TGCGCCAGCAGCCAGCTTGGACTCACCAACACCGGGGAGCTGTTTTTT	CASSQLGLTNTGELFF
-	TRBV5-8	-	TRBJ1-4	TGTGCCAGCAGCGCGTATGCAGGGGTGGTTCCTGAAAAACTGTTTTTT	CASSAYAGVVPEKLFF
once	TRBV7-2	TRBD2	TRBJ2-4	TGTGCCAGCAGCTTAGAAGTAAGCGGGATTCGTGGTCAGTACTTC	CASSLEVSGIRGQYF
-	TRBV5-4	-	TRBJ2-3	TGTGCCAGCAGCTTACAGATCACAGATACGCAGTATTTT	CASSLQITDTQYF
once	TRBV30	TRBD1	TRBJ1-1	TGTGCCGGATGGACAGGGAACATGAACACTGAAGCTTTCTTT	CAGWTGNMNTEAFF
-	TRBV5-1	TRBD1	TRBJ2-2	TGCGCCAGCAGCTTTACCGGGACAGGGAACACCGGGGAGCTGTTTTTT	CASSFTGTGNTGELFF
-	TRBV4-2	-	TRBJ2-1	TGTGCCAGCAGCCAAGCCGCGGGCAATGAGCAGTTCTTC	CASSQAAGNEQFF
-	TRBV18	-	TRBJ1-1	TGTGCCAGCTCACCGGCTTTGAACACTGAAGCTTTCTTT	CASSPALNTEAFF
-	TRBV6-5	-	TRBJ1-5	TGTGCCAGCAGCGCTACAGGTAATCAGCCCCAGCATTTT	CASSATGNQPQHF